This T cell receptor beta chain was sequenced during a study of early T cells in non-severe SARS-CoV-2 infection. Overall study: Sequencing input comprised bulk RNA from unsorted whole blood; chain pairing was not available.

Germline CDR1 LNHDA, CDR2 SQIVND (reference sequence). The CDR3 contains 14 residues. Trimming at V came to 5 bases and at J to 9 bases, leaving 7 bases not matched to a gene. From the 5' RACE reads, TCRdb called clonotypes with MiXCR, one entry per CDR3 protein. This table holds approximately 69,000 distinct CDR3 sequences, around 11% found once. V and J are TRBV19 and TRBJ1-6; TRBD1 matches at 7 bases. The clonotype was recovered from an adult who was a healthcare worker with PCR-confirmed SARS-CoV-2 infection or an uninfected control (not recorded which). The sequenced sample consisted of whole blood. The CDR3: CASSWAGGSSPLHF. CDR3 DNA: TGTGCCAGTAGTTGGGCAGGGGGAAGTTCACCCCTCCACTTT.